The source of this T cell receptor beta chain is a study of T cell repertoires in cytomegalovirus infection. The wider study: CMV infection plus the matching HLA type was flagged by public TCR beta signatures. Whole-study findings and limits: Frequencies of public TCR beta families were cumulated, and this identified carriers of CMV plus the relevant HLA. CMV-specific HLA-C-restricted TCR beta clonotypes dominated the ex vivo response.

This clonotype was seen repeatedly, ten times or more. The antigen is undetermined. MiXCR was run by TCRdb on the reads, yielding one entry per CDR3 protein. The sample lists 200,000 to 250,000 distinct CDR3 sequences, around 6.6% occurring once. The receptor was isolated from a human donor in good health (CMV status not recorded). Some clones in this sample may be carry-over from other donors' samples. Input material: PBMCs.

The CDR3 protein is CATTGGPEAFF. The CDR3 DNA is TGTGCCACCACAGGGGGCCCTGAAGCTTTCTTT. This rearrangement joins TRBV7-9 to TRBJ1-1; 9 bases are shared with TRBD1. Trimming removed 10 bases from V and 6 bases from J; junction bases left unmatched: 3. This CDR3 spans 11 amino acids. Germline V CDR1 and CDR2: SEHNR, FQNEAQ (reference sequence).